This is a list of T cell receptor beta chains from one sample in a study of early T cells in non-severe SARS-CoV-2 infection. TCRdb re-called the 5' RACE reads with MiXCR, one entry per CDR3 protein. The sample shows about 69,000 distinct CDR3 sequences, roughly 10% of them seen only once. Specimen: whole blood. Receptor source: an adult who was a healthcare worker with PCR-confirmed SARS-CoV-2 infection or an uninfected control (not recorded which). CDR3s include the opening cysteine and the closing phenylalanine or tryptophan. A D gene is named only where the DNA matches it firmly. The size entry is marked missing in some rows and otherwise reads once, few, many or a size class.

v_gene	len	j_gene	d_gene	abundance	CDR3nt	CDR3aa
TRBV27	13	TRBJ2-1	-	-	TGTGCCAGCAGTTTAGTTTTTCAGAATGAGCAGTTCTTC	CASSLVFQNEQFF
TRBV6-2/TRBV6-3	14	TRBJ2-2	-	-	TGTGCCAGCAGATTAGGACCTTCAACCGGGGAGCTGTTTTTT	CASRLGPSTGELFF
TRBV7-9	11	TRBJ2-1	-	many	TGTGCCAGCAGCTTGTCCAATGAGCAGTTCTTC	CASSLSNEQFF
TRBV11-2	15	TRBJ2-1	-	-	TGTGCCAGCAGCCCCCAACAGGGTTTATGGGATGAGCAGTTCTTC	CASSPQQGLWDEQFF
TRBV20-1	11	TRBJ2-5	-	-	TGCAGTGCTAGGCAAAGTGGGACCCAGTACTTC	CSARQSGTQYF
TRBV5-6	11	TRBJ2-1	-	many	TGTGCCAGCAGCTTCGGCGGTGAGCAGTTCTTC	CASSFGGEQFF
TRBV7-3	12	TRBJ1-1	-	-	TGTGCCAGCAGCTTCCAGGGAGGGGAAGCTTTCTTT	CASSFQGGEAFF
TRBV2	12	TRBJ2-5	TRBD1	many	TGTGCCAGCTCGGACAGGGAAGAGACCCAGTACTTC	CASSDREETQYF
TRBV6-2/TRBV6-3	13	TRBJ2-7	-	many	TGTGCCAGCAGTTACGGGAACGGGTACGAGCAGTACTTC	CASSYGNGYEQYF
TRBV7-2	16	TRBJ2-2	-	-	TGTGCCAGCAGCTTAGTGCGGGGACCGGGAGCCGGGGAGCTGTTTTTT	CASSLVRGPGAGELFF
TRBV4-1	12	TRBJ1-1	-	few	TGCGCCAGCAGCTTGGGGGTCGGTGAAGCTTTTTTT	CASSLGVGEAFF
TRBV10-3	16	TRBJ2-1	-	many	TGTGCCATCAAGGGGGGGAGTGGTTTATCCTACAATGAGCAGTTCTTC	CAIKGGSGLSYNEQFF
TRBV19	12	TRBJ2-1	-	many	TGTGCCAGTAGTATGGGCTACAATGAGCAGTTCTTC	CASSMGYNEQFF
TRBV12-3/TRBV12-4	12	TRBJ1-4	-	many	TGTGCCAGCAGTCGGGCCCCTGAAAAACTGTTTTTT	CASSRAPEKLFF
TRBV9	14	TRBJ2-1	-	many	TGTGCCAGCAGCGTAGGGGACCCCTACAATGAGCAGTTCTTC	CASSVGDPYNEQFF
TRBV9	13	TRBJ1-1	-	few	TGTGCCAGCAGCGTAGGTCCGAATTCTGAAGCTTTCTTT	CASSVGPNSEAFF
TRBV25-1	15	TRBJ2-7	-	few	TGTGCCAGCAGTATGGGAGTTTCTCCATCCTACGAGCAGTACTTC	CASSMGVSPSYEQYF
TRBV20-1	14	TRBJ1-1	-	many	TGCAGTGCTACGCGGGGGGCCGAGGGCACTGAAGCTTTCTTT	CSATRGAEGTEAFF
TRBV7-2	15	TRBJ2-2	TRBD2	many	TGTGCCAGCACCCAACTAGCGGGGGCTCTCGGGGAGCTGTTTTTT	CASTQLAGALGELFF
TRBV7-2	15	TRBJ2-1	TRBD2	many	TGTGCCAGCAGCCCCGGACTAGCGGGGTACAATGAGCAGTTCTTC	CASSPGLAGYNEQFF
TRBV5-1	12	TRBJ2-1	-	few	TGCGCCAGCAGCTTGGAGCCGGATGAGCAGTTCTTC	CASSLEPDEQFF
TRBV6-5	17	TRBJ2-3	TRBD2	-	TGTGCCAGCAGCACCCCCCCGGCTAGCGGGAGGGTAGATACGCAGTATTTT	CASSTPPASGRVDTQYF
TRBV7-9	15	TRBJ2-2	-	few	TGTGCCAGCAGCTTAGCTGTCGCGAACACCGGGGAGCTGTTTTTT	CASSLAVANTGELFF
TRBV29-1	12	TRBJ1-2	-	many	TGCAGCGTTGAACGTCAGGGGTATGGCTACACCTTC	CSVERQGYGYTF
TRBV6-5	16	TRBJ2-2	TRBD2	many	TGTGCCAGCAGGGACCCTAGCGGGTCGAACACCGGGGAGCTGTTTTTT	CASRDPSGSNTGELFF
TRBV7-6	17	TRBJ2-5	-	many	TGTGCCAGCAGCACCATACGGGACAAACTATTGGGGGAGACCCAGTACTTC	CASSTIRDKLLGETQYF
TRBV28	14	TRBJ2-7	-	few	TGTGCCAGCAGTACAATACAGGGTTTCCACGAGCAGTACTTC	CASSTIQGFHEQYF
TRBV5-1	13	TRBJ2-7	-	few	TGCGCCAGCAGCTCAAATGTCGGGTCCGAGCAGTACTTC	CASSSNVGSEQYF
TRBV29-1	14	TRBJ2-5	-	many	TGCAGCGTTGAAAGTTACAGGAGGGCAGAGACCCAGTACTTC	CSVESYRRAETQYF
TRBV2	15	TRBJ1-6	TRBD1	many	TGTGCCAGCAGGGACAGGAGCTCCTATAATTCACCCCTCCACTTT	CASRDRSSYNSPLHF
TRBV30	14	TRBJ2-7	TRBD1	-	TGTGCCTGGACTCAAGACGGGACAGAGCAAGAGCAGTACTTC	CAWTQDGTEQEQYF
TRBV21-1	17	TRBJ2-3	-	few	TGTGCCAGCAGCAAAGAAAGAAGGACAGTCAACACAGATACGCAGTATTTT	CASSKERRTVNTDTQYF
TRBV18	15	TRBJ2-2	-	few	TGTGCCAGCTCACCGGGGCTAGCTCCCACCGGGGAGCTGTTTTTT	CASSPGLAPTGELFF
TRBV7-9	12	TRBJ2-7	-	few	TGTGCCAGCAGCCCTGTGTCTCGGGAGCAGTACTTC	CASSPVSREQYF
TRBV3-1	17	TRBJ2-5	TRBD2	many	TGTGCCAGCAGCCAGGGAAGGACTAGCGGGAGGGATGATACCCAGTACTTC	CASSQGRTSGRDDTQYF
TRBV30	13	TRBJ2-7	-	many	TGTGCCAGAGAGGAGCGAGGCTCCTACGAGCAGTACTTC	CAREERGSYEQYF
TRBV20-1	12	TRBJ2-2	TRBD2	-	TGCAGTACTAGCGGGTACACCGGGGAGCTGTTTTTT	CSTSGYTGELFF
TRBV18	14	TRBJ2-1	-	few	TGTGCCAGCTCACCACCCTTAGGAGTATTCGAGCAGTTCTTC	CASSPPLGVFEQFF
TRBV9	15	TRBJ1-2	-	-	TGTGCCAGCAGCGTAGCGGCGGGGGCCGGTCATGGCTACACCTTC	CASSVAAGAGHGYTF
TRBV3-1	18	TRBJ2-4	TRBD2	many	TGTGCCAGCAGCCAGGGACTAGCGACTCAGGCAGGCAAAAACATTCAGTACTTC	CASSQGLATQAGKNIQYF
TRBV20-1	10	TRBJ2-1	-	-	TGCACAACAGGGAACAATGAGCAGTTCTTC	CTTGNNEQFF
TRBV19	16	TRBJ2-3	-	-	TGTGCCAGTAGTGCCGGCCGAGGATCCGGTGTAGATACGCAGTATTTT	CASSAGRGSGVDTQYF
TRBV20-1	14	TRBJ2-3	-	-	TGCAGTGCTATTGGGGGCCTTATTACAGATACGCAGTATTTT	CSAIGGLITDTQYF
TRBV29-1	11	TRBJ1-1	-	-	TGCAGCGTTGAAGGGAACACTGAAGCTTTCTTT	CSVEGNTEAFF
TRBV6-5	15	TRBJ2-3	-	many	TGTGCCAGCAGGAACCGGGACCGCGGAACAGATACGCAGTATTTT	CASRNRDRGTDTQYF
TRBV12-5	13	TRBJ1-2	-	many	TGTGCTAGTGGTTTGCCCCCGCCGACTGGCTACACCTTC	CASGLPPPTGYTF
TRBV7-6	14	TRBJ2-5	-	many	TGTGCCAGCAGCTTAAACGGGCGGAAGGAGACCCAGTACTTC	CASSLNGRKETQYF
TRBV18	16	TRBJ1-4	-	-	TGTGCCAGCTCACCATCGGAGTTATCAACTAATGAAAAACTGTTTTTT	CASSPSELSTNEKLFF
TRBV5-4	12	TRBJ2-1	TRBD2	many	TGTGCCAGCAGCTTGGAGGGACTAGATTGGTTCTTC	CASSLEGLDWFF
TRBV9	13	TRBJ2-1	-	many	TGTGCCAGCAGTGAGATTTCGGGCACTGAGCAGTTCTTC	CASSEISGTEQFF
TRBV6-6	11	TRBJ2-1	-	-	TGTGCCAGCAGTCAAAACCGAAGGGAGTTCTTC	CASSQNRREFF
TRBV29-1	13	TRBJ2-7	TRBD1	many	TGCAGCGTGTCAGGGGGCTCTTGGGGCGAGCAGTACTTC	CSVSGGSWGEQYF
TRBV11-2	15	TRBJ2-2	-	many	TGTGCCAGCAGCTTAGATGGGGTTCCAACCGGGGAGCTGTTTTTT	CASSLDGVPTGELFF
TRBV20-1	14	TRBJ2-3	TRBD2	few	TGCAGTGCTACATTACGACTAGCTACAGATACGCAGTATTTT	CSATLRLATDTQYF
TRBV29-1	13	TRBJ2-7	TRBD1	-	TGCAGCGCCCGACAGGGGACAACCTACGAGCAGTACTTC	CSARQGTTYEQYF
TRBV20-1	15	TRBJ2-3	TRBD2	few	TGCAGTGCCCCTCCGTATTGGGGGGGGAGGGATACGCAGTATTTT	CSAPPYWGGRDTQYF
TRBV6-2/TRBV6-3	18	TRBJ1-2	-	few	TGTGCCAGCAGTTACAACCCGGACCCCGAGTACAGAAACTATGGCTACACCTTC	CASSYNPDPEYRNYGYTF